The rows below give T cell receptor beta chains drawn from one sample of a study of T cell clonotyping in hematopoietic cell transplantation. Clones were read by immunoSEQ multiplex PCR, and TCRdb kept only the in-frame ones, dropping some. Of 15,000 to 20,000 clones in the sample, more than 70% were seen once. Sequenced here: PBMCs, sampled 100 days after allogeneic stem cell transplant. The receptor set was obtained from a male patient aged 60 to 75 who had an allogeneic stem cell transplant from a related donor, so the T cells may come from the graft donor. Some clones in this sample may be carry-over from other donors' samples. CDR3s include the opening cysteine and the closing phenylalanine or tryptophan. The order of the fields is V gene, D gene, clone size, J gene, CDR3 protein, CDR3 DNA. A D gene is named only where the DNA matches it firmly. Clone size, where shown, is once, few, many, or a class for clones that have expanded.

V gene: TRBV4-3; D gene: TRBD2; clone size: -; J gene: TRBJ2-3; CDR3 protein: CASSQRVAGGLAGTQYF; CDR3 DNA: TGCGCCAGCAGCCAAAGAGTAGCGGGGGGGTTGGCGGGTACGCAGTATTTT
V gene: TRBV2; D gene: TRBD1; clone size: -; J gene: TRBJ1-1; CDR3 protein: CASRPGQEAEAFF; CDR3 DNA: TGTGCCAGCAGGCCTGGACAGGAGGCTGAAGCTTTCTTT
V gene: TRBV19; D gene: -; clone size: -; J gene: TRBJ1-5; CDR3 protein: CASSIRGAVNQPQHF; CDR3 DNA: TGTGCCAGTAGTATAAGGGGGGCTGTGAATCAGCCCCAGCATTTT
V gene: TRBV4-3; D gene: -; clone size: -; J gene: TRBJ1-6; CDR3 protein: CASSQDRGSPLHF; CDR3 DNA: TGCGCCAGCAGCCAAGATCGCGGTTCACCCCTCCACTTT
V gene: TRBV28; D gene: -; clone size: -; J gene: TRBJ1-4; CDR3 protein: CASSRTGWAEKLFF; CDR3 DNA: TGTGCCAGCAGTCGAACAGGGTGGGCAGAAAAACTGTTTTTT
V gene: TRBV6-5; D gene: -; clone size: -; J gene: TRBJ1-1; CDR3 protein: CASSYRDRPEAFF; CDR3 DNA: TGTGCCAGCAGTTACCGAGACAGGCCTGAAGCTTTCTTT
V gene: TRBV25-1; D gene: TRBD1; clone size: -; J gene: TRBJ1-6; CDR3 protein: CASTPADRSSYNSPLHF; CDR3 DNA: TGTGCCAGCACCCCCGCGGACAGGAGCTCCTATAATTCACCCCTCCACTTT
V gene: TRBV13; D gene: -; clone size: -; J gene: TRBJ2-3; CDR3 protein: CASSISDTQYF; CDR3 DNA: TGTGCCAGCAGTATATCCGATACGCAGTATTTT
V gene: TRBV7-9; D gene: -; clone size: -; J gene: TRBJ1-1; CDR3 protein: CASSLVRQEAFF; CDR3 DNA: TGTGCCAGCAGCTTAGTCCGACAGGAAGCTTTCTTT
V gene: TRBV23-1; D gene: -; clone size: -; J gene: TRBJ1-1; CDR3 protein: CASPSRGENTEAFF; CDR3 DNA: TGCGCCAGCCCCTCACGTGGGGAGAACACTGAAGCTTTCTTT
V gene: TRBV6-5; D gene: -; clone size: once; J gene: TRBJ2-5; CDR3 protein: CASRLPGRETQYF; CDR3 DNA: TGTGCCAGCAGGCTTCCAGGACGAGAGACCCAGTACTTC
V gene: TRBV19; D gene: TRBD1; clone size: -; J gene: TRBJ2-7; CDR3 protein: CASSRKGQGESSYEQYF; CDR3 DNA: TGTGCCAGTAGTAGGAAAGGACAGGGCGAGAGCTCCTACGAGCAGTACTTC
V gene: TRBV9; D gene: -; clone size: few; J gene: TRBJ1-3; CDR3 protein: CASSAHGGAPSSGNTIYF; CDR3 DNA: TGTGCCAGCAGCGCGCACGGAGGGGCACCTAGCTCTGGAAACACCATATATTTT
V gene: TRBV29-1; D gene: TRBD1; clone size: -; J gene: TRBJ1-2; CDR3 protein: CSVEGTGGLYGYTF; CDR3 DNA: TGCAGCGTTGAGGGTACAGGGGGCTTATACGGCTACACCTTC
V gene: TRBV7-3; D gene: -; clone size: -; J gene: TRBJ2-1; CDR3 protein: CASSSRAPGEQFF; CDR3 DNA: TGTGCCAGCAGCTCCCGGGCCCCGGGGGAGCAGTTCTTC
V gene: TRBV19; D gene: TRBD1; clone size: -; J gene: TRBJ1-1; CDR3 protein: CASRRTGGGTEAFF; CDR3 DNA: TGTGCCAGTAGGAGAACAGGGGGAGGCACTGAAGCTTTCTTT
V gene: TRBV9; D gene: -; clone size: -; J gene: TRBJ1-1; CDR3 protein: CASSITGVNTEAFF; CDR3 DNA: TGTGCCAGCAGCATAACTGGTGTGAACACTGAAGCTTTCTTT
V gene: TRBV5-6; D gene: TRBD1; clone size: -; J gene: TRBJ2-2; CDR3 protein: CASSPTGIVIDTGELFF; CDR3 DNA: TGTGCCAGCAGCCCGACAGGGATCGTTATCGACACCGGGGAGCTGTTTTTT
V gene: TRBV4-3; D gene: -; clone size: once; J gene: TRBJ2-3; CDR3 protein: CASSQAQGRNTQYF; CDR3 DNA: TGCGCCAGCAGCCAAGCTCAGGGGAGGAATACGCAGTATTTT
V gene: TRBV4-2; D gene: -; clone size: -; J gene: TRBJ2-7; CDR3 protein: CASSQVGGMSSYEQYF; CDR3 DNA: TGTGCCAGCAGCCAAGTCGGGGGCATGAGCTCCTACGAGCAGTACTTC